The rows below give T cell receptor beta chains drawn from one sample of a study of T cell changes during pregnancy in multiple sclerosis. This table comes from immunoSEQ multiplex PCR, and its TCRdb copy is limited to in-frame clones, with some not included. The sample has about 94,000 clones, around 94% seen once. Sequenced here: peripheral blood, sampled in the third trimester of pregnancy. These receptors were taken from a female donor with multiple sclerosis, enrolled in a pregnancy study. The CDR3 runs from the conserved cysteine through the conserved F or W. Each record gives: V gene, clone size, J gene, CDR3 protein. Size is stated for part of the rows, as once, few or many counts, or as a class when the clone is expanded.

v_call: TRBV7-8; clone_size: NA; j_call: TRBJ2-3; cdr3_aa: CASSFHWAGATDTQYF
v_call: TRBV5-1; clone_size: NA; j_call: TRBJ2-7; cdr3_aa: CASSLGWRNYEQYF
v_call: TRBV18; clone_size: NA; j_call: TRBJ2-7; cdr3_aa: CASSPNGGGEGEQYF
v_call: TRBV7-9; clone_size: NA; j_call: TRBJ1-4; cdr3_aa: CASSPGQGSEKLFF
v_call: TRBV7-9; clone_size: once; j_call: TRBJ2-2; cdr3_aa: CASSSLAGANTGELFF
v_call: TRBV5-1; clone_size: NA; j_call: TRBJ2-3; cdr3_aa: CASSAGQGRADTQYF
v_call: TRBV7-2; clone_size: NA; j_call: TRBJ1-5; cdr3_aa: CASSTGNQPQHF
v_call: TRBV5-1; clone_size: NA; j_call: TRBJ2-7; cdr3_aa: CASSLAGEQYF
v_call: TRBV28; clone_size: NA; j_call: TRBJ2-1; cdr3_aa: CASSFNTAGVFF
v_call: TRBV2; clone_size: NA; j_call: TRBJ2-7; cdr3_aa: CASSAGGTGYEQYF
v_call: TRBV9; clone_size: NA; j_call: TRBJ2-3; cdr3_aa: CASSLGTSESTDTQYF
v_call: TRBV5-4; clone_size: NA; j_call: TRBJ2-3; cdr3_aa: CASCLKGSDTQYF
v_call: TRBV4-1; clone_size: NA; j_call: TRBJ2-1; cdr3_aa: CASSQDKREGSYEQFF
v_call: TRBV5-4; clone_size: NA; j_call: TRBJ2-5; cdr3_aa: CASSPTSGTETQYF
v_call: TRBV7-9; clone_size: NA; j_call: TRBJ2-1; cdr3_aa: CASSVGLVLSYNEQFF
v_call: TRBV7-7; clone_size: NA; j_call: TRBJ2-7; cdr3_aa: CASSSGQGDYEQYF
v_call: TRBV19; clone_size: NA; j_call: TRBJ1-2; cdr3_aa: CASSILPVRNYGYTF
v_call: TRBV7-2; clone_size: NA; j_call: TRBJ2-2; cdr3_aa: CASSPDYTGELFF
v_call: TRBV5-4; clone_size: NA; j_call: TRBJ2-5; cdr3_aa: CASSVRSSGQGGRETQYF
v_call: TRBV29-1; clone_size: NA; j_call: TRBJ2-1; cdr3_aa: CSAQAGEGNEQFF
v_call: TRBV7-3; clone_size: NA; j_call: TRBJ2-7; cdr3_aa: CASSYRQGIPYEQYF
v_call: TRBV10-3; clone_size: NA; j_call: TRBJ1-3; cdr3_aa: CASRGTGAGNTIYF
v_call: TRBV5-1; clone_size: NA; j_call: TRBJ1-1; cdr3_aa: CASRLGQVNTEAFF
v_call: TRBV2; clone_size: NA; j_call: TRBJ1-4; cdr3_aa: CASLFPGKLFF
v_call: TRBV19; clone_size: few; j_call: TRBJ1-5; cdr3_aa: CASAGQYSNQPQHF
v_call: TRBV2; clone_size: NA; j_call: TRBJ2-2; cdr3_aa: CASNLGGNTGELFF
v_call: TRBV4-1; clone_size: NA; j_call: TRBJ2-1; cdr3_aa: CASSHRPGTSNSDEQFF
v_call: TRBV18; clone_size: NA; j_call: TRBJ2-7; cdr3_aa: CASSAGTGGEQYF
v_call: TRBV7-2; clone_size: NA; j_call: TRBJ2-2; cdr3_aa: CASSLAVSAGGSGELFF
v_call: TRBV7-2; clone_size: NA; j_call: TRBJ2-1; cdr3_aa: CASSLAGTLHEQFF
v_call: TRBV7-6; clone_size: NA; j_call: TRBJ2-1; cdr3_aa: CASSSPNDRGNEQFF
v_call: TRBV27; clone_size: NA; j_call: TRBJ1-2; cdr3_aa: CASSLSGTGGRYGYTF
v_call: TRBV30; clone_size: NA; j_call: TRBJ1-1; cdr3_aa: CAQRQGVGTTMNTEAFF
v_call: TRBV9; clone_size: NA; j_call: TRBJ1-2; cdr3_aa: CASRPEFNYGYTF
v_call: TRBV27; clone_size: NA; j_call: TRBJ1-2; cdr3_aa: CASSLTAGTGYGYTF
v_call: TRBV2; clone_size: once; j_call: TRBJ2-5; cdr3_aa: CASSEGYSQETQYF
v_call: TRBV19; clone_size: NA; j_call: TRBJ1-1; cdr3_aa: CASRGQGNTEAFF
v_call: TRBV5-4; clone_size: NA; j_call: TRBJ1-1; cdr3_aa: CASSSVFTEAFF
v_call: TRBV19; clone_size: NA; j_call: TRBJ1-2; cdr3_aa: CATSGGPSTNYGYTF
v_call: TRBV19; clone_size: NA; j_call: TRBJ2-7; cdr3_aa: CASSRTGGYEQYF
v_call: TRBV7-2; clone_size: NA; j_call: TRBJ2-1; cdr3_aa: CASRPGTTNEQFF
v_call: TRBV7-2; clone_size: NA; j_call: TRBJ2-7; cdr3_aa: CASSVTSGVGVEQYF
v_call: TRBV29-1; clone_size: NA; j_call: TRBJ2-2; cdr3_aa: CSADMTATNTGELFF
v_call: TRBV7-8; clone_size: NA; j_call: TRBJ1-5; cdr3_aa: CASSLTGAPQPQHF
v_call: TRBV9; clone_size: NA; j_call: TRBJ2-3; cdr3_aa: CASSVTPGGTDTQYF
v_call: TRBV7-2; clone_size: NA; j_call: TRBJ2-7; cdr3_aa: CASSLGWGGTYEQYF
v_call: TRBV10-3; clone_size: NA; j_call: TRBJ1-1; cdr3_aa: CASRREGGTEAFF
v_call: TRBV28; clone_size: NA; j_call: TRBJ1-1; cdr3_aa: CATRLEVNTEAFF
v_call: TRBV11-2; clone_size: NA; j_call: TRBJ2-1; cdr3_aa: CASSLVSGGQGYNEQFF
v_call: TRBV5-4; clone_size: NA; j_call: TRBJ2-5; cdr3_aa: CASSSLAGGPGETQYF
v_call: TRBV5-4; clone_size: NA; j_call: TRBJ1-5; cdr3_aa: CASSLPGQPQHF
v_call: TRBV5-4; clone_size: NA; j_call: TRBJ2-1; cdr3_aa: CASSPGLGMHNEQFF
v_call: TRBV5-1; clone_size: NA; j_call: TRBJ2-2; cdr3_aa: CASVAGLGLQDRELFF
v_call: TRBV4-1; clone_size: NA; j_call: TRBJ2-7; cdr3_aa: CASSREFGQGVPYEQYF
v_call: TRBV5-1; clone_size: once; j_call: TRBJ1-1; cdr3_aa: CASSNGNTEAFF
v_call: TRBV19; clone_size: NA; j_call: TRBJ2-7; cdr3_aa: CASSPPPGTGAAYEQYF